A selection of T cell receptor beta chains follows, all from one sample in a study of cytotoxic CD8 clonotypes in ibrutinib-treated CLL. Sequencing was performed with immunoSEQ multiplex PCR; in TCRdb, only in-frame clones are kept and a portion is missing. This sample has tens of thousands of clones, with approximately 71% found just once. Here the sequenced sample was PBMCs, taken after 12 months of ibrutinib treatment. All receptors come from a human donor with chronic lymphocytic leukemia. The CDR3 runs from the conserved cysteine through the conserved F or W. Fields, in order: D gene, clone size, J gene, V gene, CDR3 protein, CDR3 DNA. D genes are given only for firm matches. Some rows mark clone size as missing; the rest say once, few, many or name a class of expanded clone.

. few TRBJ2-7 TRBV20-1 CSASPPYEQYF TGCAGTGCTAGTCCCCCCTACGAGCAGTACTTC
. few TRBJ1-5 TRBV28 CASSPAGFPYQPQHF TGTGCCAGCAGTCCCGCGGGATTCCCTTATCAGCCCCAGCATTTT
TRBD2 . TRBJ2-3 TRBV18 CASSPLTGGGTDTQYF TGTGCCAGCTCACCACTGACGGGAGGGGGCACAGATACGCAGTATTTT
. . TRBJ2-7 TRBV4-1 CASSQDPGAYEQYF TGCGCCAGCAGCCAAGATCCGGGTGCCTACGAGCAGTACTTC
. . TRBJ1-2 TRBV5-5 CASSTGSPGLGGYTF TGTGCCAGCAGCACAGGGTCCCCCGGCCTGGGGGGCTACACCTTC
TRBD1 few TRBJ2-1 TRBV29-1 CSVPGQDNEQFF TGCAGCGTGCCCGGACAGGACAATGAGCAGTTCTTC
. . TRBJ2-3 TRBV9 CASSVGPGAGTDTQYF TGTGCCAGCAGCGTAGGCCCGGGCGCTGGCACAGATACGCAGTATTTT
TRBD1 once TRBJ1-2 TRBV30 CAWDGTGGSEGYTF TGTGCCTGGGACGGGACAGGGGGATCGGAGGGCTACACCTTC
. few TRBJ1-5 TRBV19 CASRGTGSNQPQHF TGTGCCAGTAGGGGAACAGGGAGCAATCAGCCCCAGCATTTT
. . TRBJ2-3 TRBV5-1 CASSWGERGDTQYF TGCGCCAGCAGCTGGGGGGAAAGAGGTGATACGCAGTATTTT
. few TRBJ1-1 TRBV9 CASSVEGEPIKGAEAFF TGTGCCAGCAGCGTAGAGGGGGAACCCATAAAGGGCGCTGAAGCTTTCTTT
. few TRBJ1-2 TRBV30 CAWTGITTNYGYTF TGTGCCTGGACCGGTATAACAACTAACTATGGCTACACCTTC
. . TRBJ2-7 TRBV5-6 CASSISNRYEQYF TGTGCCAGCAGCATATCCAACCGCTACGAGCAGTACTTC
. . TRBJ2-3 TRBV9 CASSVGAQGDTQYF TGTGCCAGCAGCGTAGGGGCCCAGGGAGATACGCAGTATTTT
. few TRBJ2-1 TRBV28 CASSTDYRRYNEQFF TGTGCCAGCAGTACGGACTACAGGAGGTACAATGAGCAGTTCTTC
TRBD2 once TRBJ2-1 TRBV6-5 CASSLSSGRSEQFF TGTGCCAGCAGTTTATCTAGCGGGAGGAGTGAGCAGTTCTTC
TRBD2 once TRBJ2-2 TRBV10-3 CAISPTSGSNTGELFF TGTGCCATCAGTCCCACTAGCGGGTCGAACACCGGGGAGCTGTTTTTT
TRBD1 . TRBJ2-7 TRBV5-4 CASSSSRQGRFHEQYF TGTGCCAGCAGCTCCTCCCGACAGGGGCGTTTTCACGAGCAGTACTTC
TRBD1 . TRBJ2-7 TRBV15 CATSKSGTGAYEQYF TGTGCCACCAGCAAATCCGGGACAGGGGCCTACGAGCAGTACTTC
. once TRBJ2-5 TRBV19 CASSNRAQETQYF TGTGCCAGTAGCAACAGGGCCCAAGAGACCCAGTACTTC
TRBD1 . TRBJ1-5 TRBV19 CASPRQGSCNQPQHF TGTGCCAGTCCACGACAGGGGTCCTGCAATCAGCCCCAGCATTTT
TRBD2 few TRBJ2-7 TRBV14 CASSQDIAGREQYF TGTGCCAGCAGCCAAGACATAGCGGGGAGGGAGCAGTACTTC
. few TRBJ2-7 TRBV15 CATSRGTGHLYEQYF TGTGCCACCAGCAGAGGTACGGGACACCTCTACGAGCAGTACTTC
. . TRBJ2-1 TRBV7-6 CASSLARGTLGEQFF TGTGCCAGCAGCTTAGCGCGGGGCACCTTGGGGGAGCAGTTCTTC
TRBD1 . TRBJ2-2 TRBV5-4 CASSRTGLVTGELFF TGTGCCAGCAGCCGGACAGGCTTAGTCACCGGGGAGCTGTTTTTT
. once TRBJ1-1 TRBV28 CASRLRVGGTEAFF TGTGCCAGCAGACTTCGGGTTGGGGGCACTGAAGCTTTCTTT
. . TRBJ2-1 TRBV21-1 CASSEQGIYNEQFF TGTGCCAGCAGCGAACAGGGGATCTACAATGAGCAGTTCTTC
TRBD1 . TRBJ2-4 TRBV6-1 CASIKQGLFLNIQYF TGTGCCAGCATTAAACAGGGGCTCTTTTTGAACATTCAGTACTTC
TRBD1 . TRBJ1-1 TRBV27 CASSLRDRVGTSAFF TGTGCCAGCAGTTTGAGGGACAGGGTGGGGACGTCCGCTTTCTTT
. . TRBJ1-1 TRBV28 CASSKVGTGTEAFF TGTGCCAGCAGTAAAGTGGGTACGGGTACTGAAGCTTTCTTT
TRBD2 . TRBJ2-1 TRBV30 CAWAEPTSGRLNEQFF TGTGCCTGGGCAGAGCCGACTAGCGGGAGATTAAATGAGCAGTTCTTC